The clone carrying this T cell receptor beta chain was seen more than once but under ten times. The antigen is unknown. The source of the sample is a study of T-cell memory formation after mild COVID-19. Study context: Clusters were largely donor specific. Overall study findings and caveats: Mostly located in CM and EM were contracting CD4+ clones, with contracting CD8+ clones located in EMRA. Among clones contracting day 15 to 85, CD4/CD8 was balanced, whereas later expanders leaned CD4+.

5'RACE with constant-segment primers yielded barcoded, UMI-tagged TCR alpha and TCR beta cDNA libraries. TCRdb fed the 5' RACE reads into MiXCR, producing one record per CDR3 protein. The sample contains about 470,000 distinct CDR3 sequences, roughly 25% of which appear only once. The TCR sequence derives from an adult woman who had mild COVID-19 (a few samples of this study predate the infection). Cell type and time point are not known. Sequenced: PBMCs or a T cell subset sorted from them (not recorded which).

As DNA, the CDR3 is TGTGCCAGCAGTGCCGAGAGAACTAGCACAGATACGCAGTATTTT. It codes for CASSAERTSTDTQYF. The chain links TRBV25-1 to TRBJ2-3; D uncertain. Per the germline V gene, CDR1 is MGHDK and CDR2 is SYGVNS. The ends were cut back, 4 bases at V and 0 bases at J, with 11 bases in the middle. The CDR3 length is 15 residues.